The next 4 T cell receptor beta chains were all read from a single sample in a study of identical twins. TCRdb independently ran MiXCR on the 5' RACE reads; one entry per CDR3 protein. The sample includes 350,000 or so distinct CDR3 sequences, roughly 12% of them seen just once. Another study also made use of these data, one on yellow fever vaccine responses in identical twins.

The sample was CD8+ T cells sorted from blood. The source is a young woman in good health.

This clonotype was observed at least ten times. V gene TRBV15 combines with J gene TRBJ2-1; D not certain. V lost 1 base and J lost 0, with 10 bases in between. CDR1 and CDR2 (germline): LNHNV, YYDKDF (reference sequence). CDR3 length: 16 amino acids. CDR3 bases: TGTGCCACCAGCAGAGTAGTCCAGAGCTCCTACAATGAGCAGTTCTTC. Protein product: CATSRVVQSSYNEQFF.

This sequence joins TRBV20-1 and TRBJ2-1; no clear D. Germline lookup yields CDR1 DFQATT and CDR2 SNEGSKA (reference sequence). Trimming cost V 0 bases and J 4 bases, with 16 bases left between them. CDR3 length: 16 residues. CDR3 coding DNA: TGCAGTGCTAGAGATAGGTCAGGTTCAGAATACAATGAGCAGTTCTTC. This sequence encodes CSARDRSGSEYNEQFF.

The chain carries TRBV7-9 and TRBJ1-2; the D is unclear. V shed 2 bases and J shed 1 base, with 14 bases lying between them. In germline, CDR1 is SEHNR, CDR2 FQNEAQ (reference sequence). This CDR3 contains 16 residues. The CDR3 DNA follows: TGTGCCAGCAGCTTATTCTTCGGGCACAGTAACTATGGCTACACCTTC. Protein product: CASSLFFGHSNYGYTF.

J is TRBJ2-7 and V is TRBV9; possibly TRBD1 for D (5 bases). The CDR3 has 14 residues. Germline CDR1 and CDR2: SGDLS and YYNGEE. V dropped 3 bases and J dropped 5 bases, with 15 bases sitting between them. The DNA for the CDR3 is TGTGCCAGCAGCGCGGACACCCTCCTAGACGAGCAGTACTTC. It codes for CASSADTLLDEQYF.